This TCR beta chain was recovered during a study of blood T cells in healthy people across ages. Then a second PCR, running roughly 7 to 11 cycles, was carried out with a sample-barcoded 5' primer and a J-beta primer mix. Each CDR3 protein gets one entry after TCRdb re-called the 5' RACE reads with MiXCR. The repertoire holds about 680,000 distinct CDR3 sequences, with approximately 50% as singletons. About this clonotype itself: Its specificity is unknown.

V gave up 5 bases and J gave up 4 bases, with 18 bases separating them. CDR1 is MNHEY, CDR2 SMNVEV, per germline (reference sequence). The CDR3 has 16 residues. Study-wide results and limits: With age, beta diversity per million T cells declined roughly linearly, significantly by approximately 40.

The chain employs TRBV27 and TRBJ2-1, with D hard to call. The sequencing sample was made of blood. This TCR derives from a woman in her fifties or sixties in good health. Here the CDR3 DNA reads TGTGCCAGCAGTCCTCGATCCCGTGGGTATTACAATGAGCAGTTCTTC. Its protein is CASSPRSRGYYNEQFF.